These 18 T cell receptor beta chains originate from one sample sequenced in a study of blood T cell repertoires in COVID-19. Repertoires were generated with immunoSEQ multiplex PCR, while TCRdb's copy carries only in-frame clones and drops some. The data hold more than 200,000 clones, with roughly 87% observed a single time. Sample: PBMCs or T cells enriched from blood (not recorded which). These TCRs come from a woman aged 25 to 39 with acute COVID-19.

The chain uses TRBV5-1 and TRBJ2-3, with a tentative D call TRBD2 (7 bases). V dropped 0 bases and J dropped 5 bases, with 13 bases sitting between them. The germline V gene encodes CDR1 SGHRS and CDR2 YFSETQ. The CDR3 is 15 residues long. The CDR3 protein is CASSLDGGPGDTQYF. The CDR3 DNA follows: TGCGCCAGCAGCTTGGACGGGGGGCCGGGAGATACGCAGTATTTT.

The chain employs TRBV3-1 (or the pseudogene TRBV3-2) and TRBJ2-2; tentative D call: TRBD1 (5 bases). Trimming shortened V by 5 bases and J by 2 bases, and 12 bases separated the two germline ends. The CDR3 has 15 amino acids. CDR1 and CDR2 (germline): LGHDT, YNNKEL (reference sequence). CDR3 sequence: CASSVQDDNTGELFF. Here the CDR3 DNA reads TGTGCCAGCAGCGTACAGGATGATAACACCGGGGAGCTGTTTTTT.

This clone was found a few times. This sequence joins TRBV7-9 and TRBJ2-7; weak D call: TRBD2 (6 bases). Germline loops: CDR1 SEHNR, CDR2 FQNEAQ (reference sequence). The CDR3 has 16 residues. The V end lost 6 bases, the J end lost 0 bases, and 18 bases lay between the germline ends. The CDR3 DNA sequence: TGTGCCAGCAGGGTCCCGGTCGGGACTCACTCCTACGAGCAGTACTTC. Translation gives CASRVPVGTHSYEQYF.

The chain links TRBV15 to TRBJ1-1; D gene unclear. The V end was cut by 0 bases, the J end by 7 bases, with 9 bases between. This CDR3 has 13 amino acids. In germline, CDR1 is LNHNV, CDR2 YYDKDF (reference sequence). CDR3 amino acids: CATSRDSQSEAFF. The CDR3 nucleotides are TGTGCCACCAGCAGAGACTCACAGAGTGAAGCTTTCTTT.

The rearrangement links TRBV19 to TRBJ2-3; D may be TRBD1 (6 bases). This CDR3 region has 16 residues. Germline assignment: CDR1 LNHDA and CDR2 SQIVND (reference sequence). The V end was cut by 4 bases, the J end by 0 bases, with 14 bases between. CDR3 DNA: TGTGCCAGTAGTACGATAGGGGGACCTAGCACAGATACGCAGTATTTT. Residues: CASSTIGGPSTDTQYF.

As regards this clone: The junction and the germline gene differ at one end; a read error may be behind it. The chain combines TRBV7-7 with TRBJ2-2; 9 bases map to TRBD1. Germline V lookup: CDR1 SSHAT, CDR2 FNYEAQ (reference sequence). This CDR3 has 15 residues. The CDR3 sequence is CASSPTGGSTGELFF. In DNA, the CDR3 is TGTGCTAGCAGCCCGACAGGGGGAAGCACCGGGGAGCTGTTTTTT. Together with reference TRBV7-7 and TRBJ2-2, the CDR3 gives the full variable domain: GAGVSQSPRYKVTKRGQDVTLRCDPISSHATLYWYQQALGQGPEFLTYFNYEAQPDKSGLPSDRFSAERPEGSISTLTIQRTEQRDSAMYRCASSPTGGSTGELFFGEGSRLTVL.

CDR3 amino acids: CASSPLGRNQPQHF. In DNA form, the CDR3 reads TGTGCCAGCAGCCCTCTCGGGAGAAATCAGCCCCAGCATTTT. This chain uses TRBV27 with TRBJ1-5, with unresolved D. The CDR3 covers 14 residues. Deletions cut 6 bases from V and 4 bases from J, with 13 bases between. Germline loops: CDR1 MNHEY, CDR2 SMNVEV (reference sequence).

In its sample, this clone was seen a few times. The CDR3 DNA follows: TGTGCCAGCAGTTCGCGGCAGCTCTATGGCTACACCTTC. Translating it yields CASSSRQLYGYTF. The rearrangement links TRBV28 to TRBJ1-2; D gene ambiguous. The length of the CDR3 is 13 residues. The germline V gene encodes CDR1 MDHEN and CDR2 SYDVKM. Trimming stripped 4 bases from V and 4 bases from J, with 10 bases between.

J is TRBJ2-7 and V is TRBV11-2; 9 positions agree with TRBD1. The J segment lost 5 bases and the V segment lost 6 bases, leaving 5 bases of the junction unmatched. The germline V gene has CDR1 SGHAT and CDR2 FQNNGV. The CDR3 length is 13 residues. CDR3 DNA sequence: TGTGCCAGCAGATTGACAGGGGGGAACGAGCAGTACTTC. The encoded protein is CASRLTGGNEQYF.

This chain links TRBV7-8 with TRBJ1-2; TRBD1 matches 8 bases. The V segment lost 1 base and the J segment 7 bases; nucleotides outside the gene matches: 8. The CDR3 is 15 residues long. Germline assignment: CDR1 SGHVS and CDR2 FQNEAQ. In DNA form, the CDR3 reads TGTGCCAGCAGCTTAGATCAGGGGGCGCCCCGTGGCTACACCTTC. It codes for CASSLDQGAPRGYTF.

V and J are TRBV7-3 and TRBJ2-2; 8 bases fit TRBD1. Germline loops: CDR1 SGHTA, CDR2 FQGTGA. The V gene end was trimmed by 0 bases and the J gene end by 4 bases; junction bases not matched to a gene: 4. There are 16 residues in the CDR3. The DNA of the CDR3 is TGTGCCAGCAGCTTAACTTCCGGACAGGGCACCGGGGAGCTGTTTTTT. This sequence encodes CASSLTSGQGTGELFF. Combining the CDR3 with reference TRBV7-3 and TRBJ2-2 gives the whole variable domain GAGVSQTPSNKVTEKGKYVELRCDPISGHTALYWYRQSLGQGPEFLIYFQGTGAADDSGLPNDRFFAVRPEGSVSTLKIQRTERGDSAVYLCASSLTSGQGTGELFFGEGSRLTVL.

The V call is TRBV2, the J call TRBJ2-6; the D is unclear. V lost 7 bases to trimming and J lost 0 bases, with 10 bases between them. This CDR3 is 15 amino acids long. Germline CDR1 and CDR2: SNHLY and FYNNEI. The CDR3 sequence: CASKEPNSGANVLTF. In DNA, the CDR3 is TGTGCCAGCAAGGAGCCTAACTCTGGGGCCAACGTCCTGACTTTC.

This clone occurred once. The chain combines TRBV18 with TRBJ2-7; D perhaps matches TRBD2 (8 bases). Trimming took 2 bases from V and 1 from J, leaving 15 bases between them. The CDR3 loop spans 16 amino acids. The germline CDR1 and CDR2 sequences are KGHSH and LQKENI. The CDR3 bases are TGTGCCAGCTCACCAATGACAGGGACTAGGTCCTACGAGCAGTACTTC. It specifies CASSPMTGTRSYEQYF.

This rearrangement joins TRBV4-3 to TRBJ2-6, with TRBD2 matching 7 bases. Germline CDR1 and CDR2: LGHNA and YSLEER. This CDR3 region has 20 residues. V gave up 0 bases and J gave up 0 bases; unmatched junction bases: 11. DNA for the CDR3: TGCGCCAGCAGCCAAGATCTGTTAGCGGGCTCTACCTCTGGGGCCAACGTCCTGACTTTC. It yields the protein CASSQDLLAGSTSGANVLTF.

V usage is TRBV18 and J usage is TRBJ2-1, with 7 bases matching TRBD1. With 8 bases clipped from V and 7 bases from J, the junction kept 8 bases outside the gene matches. The CDR3 runs to 13 residues. CDR1 and CDR2 (germline): KGHSH, LQKENI. CDR3 DNA sequence: TGTGCCAGCACCCCGGGACAGAAAAATGAGCAGTTCTTC. It specifies CASTPGQKNEQFF.

The sample holds a few counts of this clone. The V gene is TRBV27, the J gene TRBJ1-2, with D possibly TRBD1 on 6 matching bases. Germline V gene lookup returns CDR1 MNHEY and CDR2 SMNVEV (reference sequence). The V end lost 0 bases, the J end lost 7 bases, and 15 bases lay between the germline ends. The length of the CDR3 is 15 residues. CDR3 sequence: CASSLSRQGIGGYTF. The CDR3 region has the DNA TGTGCCAGCAGTTTATCGCGGCAGGGGATTGGTGGCTACACCTTC.

V usage is TRBV12-3 or TRBV12-4 and J usage is TRBJ2-1; D not certain. V shed 6 bases and J shed 7 bases, with 13 bases lying between them. The CDR3 contains 13 residues. The CDR3, as DNA: TGTGCCAGCAGGTTAAATCTAGAAAATGAGCAGTTCTTC. Translation gives CASRLNLENEQFF.

The gene calls are TRBV6-2 or TRBV6-3 and TRBJ2-3, with a possible D match to TRBD1 (7 bases). The CDR3 runs to 16 residues. The germline V gene has CDR1 MNHEY and CDR2 SVGEGT. Trimming shortened V by 5 bases and J by 2 bases, and 17 bases separated the two germline ends. CDR3 loop: CASSHTGGTATDTQYF. CDR3 nucleotides: TGTGCCAGCAGTCACACAGGCGGGACAGCCACAGATACGCAGTATTTT.